These 11 T cell receptor beta chains share one sample of origin, sequenced in a study of blood T cell repertoires in COVID-19. Sequenced by immunoSEQ multiplex PCR; TCRdb stores in-frame clones only, minus some. The sample yields 250,000 to 400,000 clones, around 86% seen once. The source material was peripheral blood. All receptors come from a man aged 45-65 years with active or convalescent COVID-19.

The rearrangement links TRBV6-1 to TRBJ2-1; 8 bases are a match to TRBD2. After removal of 4 bases from V and 3 bases from J, the junction contained 14 bases not matched to a gene. CDR1 is MNHNS, CDR2 SASEGT, per germline. The CDR3 totals 18 residues. CDR3 sequence: CASSVAGTRGSGYNEQFF. The CDR3 DNA sequence: TGTGCCAGCAGTGTTGCCGGGACTAGGGGGTCGGGCTACAATGAGCAGTTCTTC.

This clone was counted once. This chain links TRBV7-8 with TRBJ2-1; 7 positions agree with TRBD1. This CDR3 is 15 amino acids long. Germline V gives CDR1 SGHVS, CDR2 FQNEAQ. V shed 3 bases, J shed 2 bases, and the junction held 4 bases outside the gene matches. The CDR3 coding sequence is TGTGCCAGCAGCTTCGGGACAGTAACCTACAATGAGCAGTTCTTC. It yields the protein CASSFGTVTYNEQFF.

This clone was counted a single time. Other DNA sequences in the same sample also yield this CDR3. The gene calls are TRBV10-3 and TRBJ2-1, with 8 nucleotides matching TRBD2. Germline V gene sequence: CDR1 ENHRY, CDR2 SYGVKD. CDR3 length: 15 residues. The trim removed 0 bases at V and 4 bases at J, leaving 2 bases unmatched. In DNA, the CDR3 is TGTGCCATCAGTGAGTCAGCGGGGGCGTACAATGAGCAGTTCTTC. Its protein is CAISESAGAYNEQFF.

The gene calls are TRBV19 and TRBJ1-2, with 7 bases matching TRBD1. Trimming cost V 4 bases and J 4 bases; bases outside gene matches: 6. Germline V gene lookup returns CDR1 LNHDA and CDR2 SQIVND (reference sequence). This CDR3 region has 14 residues. The DNA for the CDR3 is TGTGCCAGTAGTAAACCGGGACAGATCTATGGCTACACCTTC. Its protein is CASSKPGQIYGYTF.

V and J are TRBV4-1 and TRBJ2-6, with D perhaps matching TRBD1 (6 bases). The CDR3 covers 14 residues. V was pared by 5 bases and J by 1 base, with 6 bases between. The germline CDR1 and CDR2 sequences are MGHRA and YSYEKL. CDR3 loop: CASSDRSGANVLTF. The CDR3 DNA sequence: TGCGCCAGCAGCGACAGGTCTGGGGCCAACGTCCTGACTTTC.

The V and J genes are TRBV7-9 and TRBJ2-7, with 13 positions matching TRBD2. Trimming removed 1 base from V and 3 bases from J; junction bases left unmatched: 6. The CDR3 sequence is 17 residues long. Germline V gene data show CDR1 as SEHNR and CDR2 as FQNEAQ (reference sequence). The CDR3 loop reads CASSLGRTSGSLYEQYF. CDR3 DNA sequence: TGTGCCAGCAGCTTAGGTAGGACTAGCGGGAGTCTCTACGAGCAGTACTTC.

The chain uses TRBV11-2 and TRBJ2-2, with 11 bases that match TRBD2. The CDR3 spans 18 residues. V dropped 5 bases and J dropped 5; count of bases not matched to a gene: 13. Germline assignment: CDR1 SGHAT and CDR2 FQNNGV. The CDR3: CASSPFSGRVLRTGELFF. CDR3 coding DNA: TGTGCCAGCAGCCCCTTTAGCGGGAGGGTCCTGAGGACCGGGGAGCTGTTTTTT.

The chain combines TRBV19 with TRBJ2-7; 9 positions match TRBD2. Germline V gene data show CDR1 as LNHDA and CDR2 as SQIVND (reference sequence). Germline trimming cut 3 bases from V and 5 bases from J; bases unmatched to any gene: 11. The CDR3 length is 16 residues. In DNA, the CDR3 is TGTGCCAGTAGTATTGACTACCTAGCGGGAAGGAACGAGCAGTACTTC. As protein: CASSIDYLAGRNEQYF.

The chain employs TRBV3-1 (or the pseudogene TRBV3-2) and TRBJ1-3, with 8 bases matching TRBD1. Germline values: CDR1 LGHDT, CDR2 YNNKEL (reference sequence). V dropped 5 bases and J dropped 1; count of bases not matched to a gene: 4. This CDR3 region has 15 residues. This CDR3 is CASSGQGLSGNTIYF. In DNA form, the CDR3 reads TGTGCCAGCAGCGGACAGGGATTGTCTGGAAACACCATATATTTT.

In its sample, this clone was seen a few times. The chain joins TRBV4-1 to TRBJ2-7; tentatively, D is TRBD2 (6 bases). CDR1 and CDR2 (germline): MGHRA, YSYEKL. The ends were cut back, 4 bases at V and 0 bases at J, with 16 bases in the middle. CDR3 size: 16 residues. CDR3 sequence (DNA): TGCGCCAGCAGCCGATCCCTGCGGGGTAGCTCCTACGAGCAGTACTTC. Translation gives CASSRSLRGSSYEQYF.

This chain joins TRBV24-1 and TRBJ2-1; 7 bases are a match to TRBD1. Germline V gene lookup returns CDR1 KGHDR and CDR2 SFDVKD. The CDR3 has 15 amino acids. V dropped 4 bases and J dropped 8; count of bases not matched to a gene: 10. The CDR3 DNA reads as TGTGCCACCAGTGACCCTCGACAGGGTTGGTATGAGCAGTTCTTC. The encoded protein is CATSDPRQGWYEQFF.